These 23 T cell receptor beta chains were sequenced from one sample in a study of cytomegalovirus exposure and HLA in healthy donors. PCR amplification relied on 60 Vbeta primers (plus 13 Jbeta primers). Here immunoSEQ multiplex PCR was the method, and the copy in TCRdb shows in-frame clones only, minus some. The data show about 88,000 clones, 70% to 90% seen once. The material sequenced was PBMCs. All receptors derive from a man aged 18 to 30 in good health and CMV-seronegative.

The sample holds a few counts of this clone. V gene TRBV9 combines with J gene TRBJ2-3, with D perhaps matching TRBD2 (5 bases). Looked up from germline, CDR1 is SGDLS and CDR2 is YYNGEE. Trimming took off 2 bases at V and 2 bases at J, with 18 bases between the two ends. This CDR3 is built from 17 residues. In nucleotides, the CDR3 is TGTGCCAGCAGCGTGAGCGGCTCCAGCTTTGTCACAGATACGCAGTATTTT. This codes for CASSVSGSSFVTDTQYF.

CDR3 sequence: CASSGDSGRFYEQYF. CDR3 sequence (DNA): TGTGCCAGCTCCGGGGATAGCGGGAGGTTCTACGAGCAGTACTTC. The rearrangement links TRBV28 to TRBJ2-7; 10 nucleotides align to TRBD2. The trim removed 8 bases at V and 3 bases at J, leaving 10 bases unmatched. There are 15 residues in the CDR3. Germline loops: CDR1 MDHEN, CDR2 SYDVKM.

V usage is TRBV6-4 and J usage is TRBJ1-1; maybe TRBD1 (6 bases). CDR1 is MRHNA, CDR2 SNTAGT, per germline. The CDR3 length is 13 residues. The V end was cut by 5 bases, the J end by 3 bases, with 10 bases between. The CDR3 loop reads CASSLDRYTEAFF. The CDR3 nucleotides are TGTGCCAGCAGTTTGGACAGATACACTGAAGCTTTCTTT.

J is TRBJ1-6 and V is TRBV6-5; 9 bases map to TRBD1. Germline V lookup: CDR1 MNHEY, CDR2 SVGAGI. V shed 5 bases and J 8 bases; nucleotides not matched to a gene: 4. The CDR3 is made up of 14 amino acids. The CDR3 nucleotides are TGTGCCAGCAGTAGACAGGGGGGGTATTCACCCCTCCACTTT. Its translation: CASSRQGGYSPLHF.

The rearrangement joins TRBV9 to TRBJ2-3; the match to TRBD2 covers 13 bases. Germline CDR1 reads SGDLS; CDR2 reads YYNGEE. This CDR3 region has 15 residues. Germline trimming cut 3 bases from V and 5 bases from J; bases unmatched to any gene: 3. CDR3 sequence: CASSALAGGVDTQYF. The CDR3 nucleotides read TGTGCCAGCAGCGCACTAGCGGGAGGGGTAGATACGCAGTATTTT.

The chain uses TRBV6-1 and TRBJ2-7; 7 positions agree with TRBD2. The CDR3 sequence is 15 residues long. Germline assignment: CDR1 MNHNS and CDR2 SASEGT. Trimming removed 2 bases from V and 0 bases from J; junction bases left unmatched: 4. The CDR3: CASSEPSGSSYEQYF. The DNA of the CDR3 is TGTGCCAGCAGTGAACCTAGCGGAAGCTCCTACGAGCAGTACTTC.

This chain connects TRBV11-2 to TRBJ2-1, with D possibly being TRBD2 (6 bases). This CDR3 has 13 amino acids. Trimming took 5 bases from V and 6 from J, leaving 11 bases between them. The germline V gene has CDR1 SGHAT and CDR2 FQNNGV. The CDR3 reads CASSRGVPNEQFF. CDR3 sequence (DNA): TGTGCCAGCAGCCGCGGGGTCCCCAATGAGCAGTTCTTC. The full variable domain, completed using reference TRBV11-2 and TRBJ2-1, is EAGVAQSPRYKIIEKRQSVAFWCNPISGHATLYWYQQILGQGPKLLIQFQNNGVVDDSQLPKDRFSAERLKGVDSTLKIQPAKLEDSAVYLCASSRGVPNEQFFGPGTRLTVL.

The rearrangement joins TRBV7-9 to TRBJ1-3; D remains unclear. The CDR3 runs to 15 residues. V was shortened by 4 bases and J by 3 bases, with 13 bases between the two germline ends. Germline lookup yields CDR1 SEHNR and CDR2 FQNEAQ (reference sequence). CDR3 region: CASSYPTGSGNTIYF. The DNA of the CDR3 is TGTGCCAGCAGCTACCCGACGGGGAGTGGAAACACCATATATTTT. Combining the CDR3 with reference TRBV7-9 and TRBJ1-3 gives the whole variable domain DTGVSQNPRHKITKRGQNVTFRCDPISEHNRLYWYRQTLGQGPEFLTYFQNEAQLEKSRLLSDRFSAERPKGSFSTLEIQRTEQGDSAMYLCASSYPTGSGNTIYFGEGSWLTVV.

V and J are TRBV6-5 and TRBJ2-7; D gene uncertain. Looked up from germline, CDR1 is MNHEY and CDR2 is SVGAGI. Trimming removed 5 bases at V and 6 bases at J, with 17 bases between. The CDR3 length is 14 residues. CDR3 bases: TGTGCCAGCAGTCAGGATAGGTCCCCTTCCGAGCAGTACTTC. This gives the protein CASSQDRSPSEQYF.

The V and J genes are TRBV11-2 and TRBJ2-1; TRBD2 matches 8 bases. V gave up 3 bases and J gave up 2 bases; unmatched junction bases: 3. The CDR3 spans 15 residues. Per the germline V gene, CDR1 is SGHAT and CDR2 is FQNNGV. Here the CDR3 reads CASSLGSGTYNEQFF. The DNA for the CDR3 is TGTGCCAGCAGCTTGGGTAGCGGGACCTACAATGAGCAGTTCTTC.

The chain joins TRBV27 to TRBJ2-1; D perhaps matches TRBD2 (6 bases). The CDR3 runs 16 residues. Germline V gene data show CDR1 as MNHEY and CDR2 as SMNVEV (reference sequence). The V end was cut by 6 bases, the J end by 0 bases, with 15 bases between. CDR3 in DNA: TGTGCCAGCAGCCGGATTCGGGAGAGCTCCTACAATGAGCAGTTCTTC. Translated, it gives CASSRIRESSYNEQFF.

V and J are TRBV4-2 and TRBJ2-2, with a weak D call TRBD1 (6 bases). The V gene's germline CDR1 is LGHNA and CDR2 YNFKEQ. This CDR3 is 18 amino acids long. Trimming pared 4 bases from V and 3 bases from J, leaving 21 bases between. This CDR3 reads CASSLTGTPNVDTGELFF. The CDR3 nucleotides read TGTGCCAGCAGCCTCACCGGGACACCGAACGTGGACACCGGGGAGCTGTTTTTT.

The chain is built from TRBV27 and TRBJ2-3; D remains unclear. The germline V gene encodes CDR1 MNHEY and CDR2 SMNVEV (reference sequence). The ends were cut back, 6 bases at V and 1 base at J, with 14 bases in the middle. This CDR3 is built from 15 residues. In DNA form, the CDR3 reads TGTGCCAGCAGCTTGGAAGTTACAGGCACAGATACGCAGTATTTT. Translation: CASSLEVTGTDTQYF.

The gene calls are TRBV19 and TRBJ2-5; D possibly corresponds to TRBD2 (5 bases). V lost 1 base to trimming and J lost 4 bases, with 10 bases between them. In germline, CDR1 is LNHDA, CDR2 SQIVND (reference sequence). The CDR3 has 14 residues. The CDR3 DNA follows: TGTGCCAGTAGTATAGGTGCTAGCCCAGAGACCCAGTACTTC. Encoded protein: CASSIGASPETQYF.

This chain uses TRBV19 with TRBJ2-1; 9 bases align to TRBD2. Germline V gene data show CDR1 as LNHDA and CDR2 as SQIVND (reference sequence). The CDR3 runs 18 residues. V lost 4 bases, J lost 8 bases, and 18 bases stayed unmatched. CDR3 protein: CASSSNRMGSGRMDEQFF. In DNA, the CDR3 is TGTGCCAGTAGTAGTAACCGGATGGGTAGCGGGAGAATGGATGAGCAGTTCTTC.

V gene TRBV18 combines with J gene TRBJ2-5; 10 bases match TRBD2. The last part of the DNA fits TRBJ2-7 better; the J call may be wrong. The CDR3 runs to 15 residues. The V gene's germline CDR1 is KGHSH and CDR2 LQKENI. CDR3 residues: CASSPGSGRTYEQYF. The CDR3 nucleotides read TGTGCCAGCTCACCCGGTAGCGGGAGGACCTACGAGCAGTACTTC.

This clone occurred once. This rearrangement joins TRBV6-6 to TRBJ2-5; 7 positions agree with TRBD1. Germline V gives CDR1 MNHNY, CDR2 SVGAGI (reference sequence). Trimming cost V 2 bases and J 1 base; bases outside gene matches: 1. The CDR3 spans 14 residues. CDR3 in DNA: TGTGCCAGCAGTTACAGGACAGGCCAAGAGACCCAGTACTTC. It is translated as CASSYRTGQETQYF.

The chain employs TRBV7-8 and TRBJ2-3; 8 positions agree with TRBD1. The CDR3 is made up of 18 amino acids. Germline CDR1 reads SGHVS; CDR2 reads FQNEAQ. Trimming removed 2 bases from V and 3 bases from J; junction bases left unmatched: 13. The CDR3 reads CASSLMGGGRGRTDTQYF. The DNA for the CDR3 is TGTGCCAGCAGCTTAATGGGGGGAGGCAGGGGGCGAACAGATACGCAGTATTTT.

CDR3 coding DNA: TGCGCCAGCAGCCAAGCCCACAAACTTAGCTCTGAGCAGTTCTTC. Its translation is CASSQAHKLSSEQFF. This sequence joins TRBV4-3 and TRBJ2-1, with D unresolved. V gave up 1 base and J gave up 9 bases, with 16 bases separating them. CDR1 is LGHNA, CDR2 YSLEER, per germline. The CDR3 has 15 residues.

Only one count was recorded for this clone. The CDR3 here is CASQPSAGLAGELVETQYF. Here the CDR3 DNA reads TGCGCCAGCCAGCCCTCAGCGGGACTAGCGGGAGAGCTTGTGGAGACCCAGTACTTC. The chain links TRBV5-1 to TRBJ2-5; TRBD2 matches at 14 bases. Germline V CDR1 and CDR2: SGHRS, YFSETQ. Trimming at V came to 7 bases and at J to 5 bases, leaving 19 bases not matched to a gene. The length of the CDR3 is 19 residues.

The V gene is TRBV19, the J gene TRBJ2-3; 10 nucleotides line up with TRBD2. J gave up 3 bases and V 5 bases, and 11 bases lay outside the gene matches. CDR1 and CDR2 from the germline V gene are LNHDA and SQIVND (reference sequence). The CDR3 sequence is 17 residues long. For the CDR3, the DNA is TGTGCCAGTAGTCGGCTAGCGGGGGCCAAAAGGACAGATACGCAGTATTTT. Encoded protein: CASSRLAGAKRTDTQYF.

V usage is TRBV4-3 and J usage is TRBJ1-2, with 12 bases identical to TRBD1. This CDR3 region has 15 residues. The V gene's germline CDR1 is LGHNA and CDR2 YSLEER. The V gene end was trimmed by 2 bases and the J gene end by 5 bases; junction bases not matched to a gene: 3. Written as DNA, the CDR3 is TGCGCCAGCAGCCAAAAGGGACAGGGGGCGTATGGCTACACCTTC. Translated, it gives CASSQKGQGAYGYTF.

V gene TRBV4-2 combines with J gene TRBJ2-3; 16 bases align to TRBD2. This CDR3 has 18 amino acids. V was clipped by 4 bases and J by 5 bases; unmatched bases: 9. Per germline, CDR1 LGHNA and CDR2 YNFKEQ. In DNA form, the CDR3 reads TGTGCCAGCAGCCCCGGGACTAGCGGGAGGGCCAGGGTAGATACGCAGTATTTT. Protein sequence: CASSPGTSGRARVDTQYF.